These 16 T cell receptor beta chains originate from one sample sequenced in a study of early T cells in non-severe SARS-CoV-2 infection. Using its own MiXCR run on the 5' RACE reads, TCRdb lists one record per CDR3 protein. The repertoire has tens of thousands of distinct CDR3 sequences, 20% of them found once; the top ten carry more than 15%. Material: whole blood, obtained at baseline. Receptors were obtained from an adult who was a healthcare worker with PCR-confirmed SARS-CoV-2 infection or an uninfected control (not recorded which).

J is TRBJ1-3 and V is TRBV30; 8 bases are a match to TRBD1. Germline V gene data show CDR1 as GTSNPN and CDR2 as SVGIG (reference sequence). The V and J ends lost 3 bases and 0 bases, in that order; junction bases with no gene match: 1. This CDR3 has 14 residues. Here the CDR3 DNA reads TGTGCCTGGAGCGGGACAGGCTCTGGAAACACCATATATTTT. It is translated as CAWSGTGSGNTIYF.

This clonotype was detected many times. V and J are TRBV3-1 and TRBJ2-7; 12 bases align to TRBD2. The CDR3 has 15 amino acids. The germline CDR1 and CDR2 sequences are LGHDT and YNNKEL (reference sequence). With 5 bases clipped from V and 0 bases from J, the junction kept 2 bases outside the gene matches. CDR3 coding DNA: TGTGCCAGCAGCGCTAGCGGGGGGGTCTCCTACGAGCAGTACTTC. Translation: CASSASGGVSYEQYF.

The chain joins TRBV30 to TRBJ1-2, with D uncertain. In germline, CDR1 is GTSNPN, CDR2 SVGIG (reference sequence). The CDR3 covers 13 residues. Deletions cut 3 bases from V and 7 bases from J, with 15 bases between. The CDR3 spells CAWSAYGVSGYTF. The CDR3 DNA reads as TGTGCCTGGAGCGCCTACGGGGTCTCTGGCTACACCTTC.

This clonotype was counted only a few times. Written as DNA, the CDR3 is TGTGCCAGCAGATCCGGGACAGGCCCCAGCTCCTACAATGAGCAGTTCTTC. Translated, it gives CASRSGTGPSSYNEQFF. The chain couples TRBV6-6 to TRBJ2-1, with 8 bases fitting TRBD1. The CDR3 is 17 amino acids. Germline-derived CDR1 and CDR2 are MNHNY and SVGAGI (reference sequence). With V trimmed by 6 bases and J by 0 bases, 10 bases remained unmatched.

This clonotype was found a few times. V is TRBV6-6 and J is TRBJ2-2; 8 bases map to TRBD1. Per germline, CDR1 MNHNY and CDR2 SVGAGI (reference sequence). V gave up 6 bases and J gave up 3 bases; unmatched junction bases: 3. The CDR3 is 14 residues long. The CDR3 DNA follows: TGTGCCAGCAGGGACAGGGTGGACACCGGGGAGCTGTTTTTT. This translates into CASRDRVDTGELFF.

This clonotype was detected only a few times. The chain is built from TRBV5-1 and TRBJ2-7; D is unresolved. V was cut by 0 bases and J by 2 bases, with 6 bases left in between. The length of the CDR3 is 13 residues. From germline, CDR1 is SGHRS and CDR2 YFSETQ. The CDR3: CASSLGTTYEQYF. For the CDR3, the DNA is TGCGCCAGCAGCTTGGGAACTACCTACGAGCAGTACTTC.

This clonotype occurred a few times. J is TRBJ2-3 and V is TRBV12-3 or TRBV12-4; no definite D call. V was clipped by 3 bases and J by 8 bases, with 6 bases between them. This CDR3 has 11 amino acids. The CDR3 region has the DNA TGTGCCAGCAGTTTGTTCCCTACGCAGTATTTT. It specifies CASSLFPTQYF.

This clonotype came up a few times. The gene calls are TRBV10-2 and TRBJ2-5; D is ambiguous. Germline V gene lookup returns CDR1 WSHSY and CDR2 SAAADI. Trimming left V 7 bases short and J 5 bases short, with 14 bases between. This CDR3 contains 13 residues. CDR3 region: CASTRSLPETQYF. The CDR3 nucleotides read TGCGCCAGCACCCGTAGCCTACCGGAGACCCAGTACTTC.

The chain couples TRBV5-1 to TRBJ2-1, with TRBD2 matching 13 bases. Germline V lookup: CDR1 SGHRS, CDR2 YFSETQ. V lost 5 bases, J lost 0 bases, and 8 bases stayed unmatched. The CDR3 loop spans 18 amino acids. The DNA for the CDR3 is TGCGCCAGCAGTCTCGGACTAGCGGGGGATAGCTCCTACAATGAGCAGTTCTTC. Protein: CASSLGLAGDSSYNEQFF.

The chain links TRBV3-1 to TRBJ2-7, with TRBD1 as a possible D gene (6 bases). The CDR3 is 15 residues long. The V and J ends lost 4 bases and 2 bases respectively, with 15 bases between them. Germline loops: CDR1 LGHDT, CDR2 YNNKEL (reference sequence). The CDR3, as DNA: TGTGCCAGCAGCCCGCCCGGGACACCAACCTACGAGCAGTACTTC. This encodes CASSPPGTPTYEQYF.

This clonotype was counted many times. This chain connects TRBV12-3 or TRBV12-4 to TRBJ1-5; no reliable D call. The CDR3 is made up of 14 amino acids. The germline V and J ends were trimmed by 5 bases and 9 bases, with 17 bases remaining between them. The CDR3 nucleotides read TGTGCCAGCAGTCCTAGTGGAATCAAGACGCCCCAGCATTTT. Translating gives CASSPSGIKTPQHF.

This rearrangement joins TRBV14 to TRBJ2-6; D remains unclear. Germline V gene data show CDR1 as SGHDN and CDR2 as FVKESK. This CDR3 spans 17 amino acids. Trimming removed 0 bases at V and 0 bases at J, with 9 bases between. CDR3 loop: CASSQDLAISGANVLTF. The CDR3 DNA is TGTGCCAGCAGCCAAGATCTGGCCATCTCTGGGGCCAACGTCCTGACTTTC.

V and J are TRBV7-6 and TRBJ2-7; possible D gene TRBD2, 5 bases. The CDR3 sequence is 13 residues long. V was trimmed by 0 bases and J by 5 bases, leaving 8 bases between them. Germline assignment: CDR1 SGHVS and CDR2 FNYEAQ. The CDR3 protein is CASSLAPGNEQYF. CDR3 nucleotides: TGTGCCAGCAGCTTAGCGCCGGGAAACGAGCAGTACTTC.

The CDR3 DNA sequence: TGTGCCAGCAGCTTAGTACGGCTCGGAGGACAGTCAAGTAATGAGCAGTTCTTC. This codes for CASSLVRLGGQSSNEQFF. V and J are TRBV7-2 and TRBJ2-1, with D possibly TRBD1 on 6 matching bases. The germline V gene encodes CDR1 SGHTA and CDR2 FQGNSA. The CDR3 length is 18 residues. Trimming left V 1 base short and J 7 bases short, with 23 bases between.

This clonotype came up many times. The chain employs TRBV10-3 and TRBJ2-7; possible D gene TRBD1, 6 bases. From germline, CDR1 is ENHRY and CDR2 SYGVKD. The CDR3 spans 13 residues. V lost 2 bases and J 6 bases, leaving 11 bases between the germline ends. CDR3 sequence (DNA): TGTGCCATCAGTGAGGGCAGGGGTTTCGAGCAGTACTTC. Protein: CAISEGRGFEQYF.

Here the CDR3 reads CASSTAPLQETQYF. The CDR3 DNA reads TGTGCCAGTAGTACAGCGCCTCTTCAAGAGACCCAGTACTTC. The chain links TRBV19 to TRBJ2-5; no firm D call. V lost 4 bases to trimming and J lost 2 bases, with 11 bases between them. Germline CDR1 and CDR2: LNHDA and SQIVND (reference sequence). This CDR3 is 14 amino acids long.